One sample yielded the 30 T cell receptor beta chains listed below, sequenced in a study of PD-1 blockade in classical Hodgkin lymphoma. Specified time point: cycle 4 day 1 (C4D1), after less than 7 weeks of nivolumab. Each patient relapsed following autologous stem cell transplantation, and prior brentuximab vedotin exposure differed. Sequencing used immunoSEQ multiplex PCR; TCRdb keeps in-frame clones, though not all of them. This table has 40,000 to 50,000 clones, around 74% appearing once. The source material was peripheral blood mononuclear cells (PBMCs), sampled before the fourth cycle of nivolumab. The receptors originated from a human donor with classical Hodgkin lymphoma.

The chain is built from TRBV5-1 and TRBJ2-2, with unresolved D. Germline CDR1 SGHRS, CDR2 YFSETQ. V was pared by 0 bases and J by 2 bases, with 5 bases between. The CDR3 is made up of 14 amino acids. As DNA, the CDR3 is TGCGCCAGCAGCTTGGGACAAAACACCGGGGAGCTGTTTTTT. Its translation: CASSLGQNTGELFF.

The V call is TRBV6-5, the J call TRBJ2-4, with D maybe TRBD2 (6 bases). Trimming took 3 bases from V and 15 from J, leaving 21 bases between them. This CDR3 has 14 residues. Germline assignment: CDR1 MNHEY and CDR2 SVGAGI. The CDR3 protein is CASSYLPPDGGWYF. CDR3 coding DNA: TGTGCCAGCAGTTATCTGCCCCCGGACGGGGGTTGGTACTTC.

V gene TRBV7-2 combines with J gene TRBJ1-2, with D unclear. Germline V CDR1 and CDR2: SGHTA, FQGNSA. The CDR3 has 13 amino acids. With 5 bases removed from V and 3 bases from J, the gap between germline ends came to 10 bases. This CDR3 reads CASSRNTYYGYTF. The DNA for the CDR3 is TGTGCCAGCAGCCGAAACACCTACTATGGCTACACCTTC.

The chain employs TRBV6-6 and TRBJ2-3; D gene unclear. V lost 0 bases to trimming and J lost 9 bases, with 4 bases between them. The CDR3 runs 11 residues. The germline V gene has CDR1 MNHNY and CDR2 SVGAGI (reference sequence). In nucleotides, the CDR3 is TGTGCCAGCAGTTACTCGGAAACGCAGTATTTT. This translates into CASSYSETQYF.

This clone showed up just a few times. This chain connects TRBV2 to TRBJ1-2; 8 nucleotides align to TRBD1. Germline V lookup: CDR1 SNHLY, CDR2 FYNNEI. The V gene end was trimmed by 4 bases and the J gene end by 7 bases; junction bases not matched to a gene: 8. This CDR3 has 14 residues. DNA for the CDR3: TGTGCCAGCAGTGGGTCCCAGGGGGCTGGTGGCTACACCTTC. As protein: CASSGSQGAGGYTF.

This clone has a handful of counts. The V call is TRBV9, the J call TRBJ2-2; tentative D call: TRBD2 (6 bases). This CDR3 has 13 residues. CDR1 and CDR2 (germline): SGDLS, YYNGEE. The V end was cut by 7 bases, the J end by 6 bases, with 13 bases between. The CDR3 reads CASGTGEPGELFF. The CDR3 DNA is TGTGCCAGCGGGACGGGGGAACCCGGGGAGCTGTTTTTT. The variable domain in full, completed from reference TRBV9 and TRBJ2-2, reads DSGVTQTPKHLITATGQRVTLRCSPRSGDLSVYWYQQSLDQGLQFLIQYYNGEERAKGNILERFSAQQFPDLHSELNLSSLELGDSALYFCASGTGEPGELFFGEGSRLTVL.

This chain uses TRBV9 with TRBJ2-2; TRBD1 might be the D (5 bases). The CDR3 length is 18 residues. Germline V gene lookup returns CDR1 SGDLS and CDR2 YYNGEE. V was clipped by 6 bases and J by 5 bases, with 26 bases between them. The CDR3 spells CASNVYELGAFSTGELFF. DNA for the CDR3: TGTGCCAGCAACGTTTACGAATTAGGGGCATTCTCGACCGGGGAGCTGTTTTTT. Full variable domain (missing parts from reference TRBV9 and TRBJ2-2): DSGVTQTPKHLITATGQRVTLRCSPRSGDLSVYWYQQSLDQGLQFLIQYYNGEERAKGNILERFSAQQFPDLHSELNLSSLELGDSALYFCASNVYELGAFSTGELFFGEGSRLTVL.

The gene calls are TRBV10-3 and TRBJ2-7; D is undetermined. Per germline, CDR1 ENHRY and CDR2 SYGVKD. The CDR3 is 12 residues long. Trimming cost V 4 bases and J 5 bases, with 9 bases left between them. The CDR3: CAISASSDEQYF. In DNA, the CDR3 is TGTGCCATCAGTGCTAGTAGTGACGAGCAGTACTTC.

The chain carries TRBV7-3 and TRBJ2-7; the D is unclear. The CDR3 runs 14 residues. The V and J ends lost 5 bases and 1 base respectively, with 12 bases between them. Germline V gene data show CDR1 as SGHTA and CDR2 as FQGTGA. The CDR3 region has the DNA TGTGCCAGCAGCGAGGACCAGAATTCCTACGAGCAGTACTTC. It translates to CASSEDQNSYEQYF.

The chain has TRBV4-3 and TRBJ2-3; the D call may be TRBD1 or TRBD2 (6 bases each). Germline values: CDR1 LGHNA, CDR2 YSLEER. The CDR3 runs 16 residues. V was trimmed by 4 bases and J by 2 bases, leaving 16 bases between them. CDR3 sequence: CASSRNLGGPTDTQYF. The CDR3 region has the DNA TGCGCCAGCAGCCGCAACCTGGGGGGCCCCACAGATACGCAGTATTTT.

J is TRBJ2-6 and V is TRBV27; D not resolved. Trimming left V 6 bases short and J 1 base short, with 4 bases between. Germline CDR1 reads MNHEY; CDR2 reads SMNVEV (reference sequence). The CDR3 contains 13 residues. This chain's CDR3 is CASRESGANVLTF. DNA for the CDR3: TGTGCCAGCAGGGAATCTGGGGCCAACGTCCTGACTTTC.

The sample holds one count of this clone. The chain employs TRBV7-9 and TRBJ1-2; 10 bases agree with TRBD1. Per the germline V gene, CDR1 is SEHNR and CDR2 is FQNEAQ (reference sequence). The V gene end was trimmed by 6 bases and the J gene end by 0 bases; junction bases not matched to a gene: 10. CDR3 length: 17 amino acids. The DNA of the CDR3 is TGTGCCAGCAGTACGACGGGACAGGGGCTAACTAACTATGGCTACACCTTC. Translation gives CASSTTGQGLTNYGYTF.

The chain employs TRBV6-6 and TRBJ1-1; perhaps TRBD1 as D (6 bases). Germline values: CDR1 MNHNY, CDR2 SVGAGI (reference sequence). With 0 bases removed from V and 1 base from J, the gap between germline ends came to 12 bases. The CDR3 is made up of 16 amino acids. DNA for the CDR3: TGTGCCAGCAGTTACTCGCCTCTGGGGGCGAACACTGAAGCTTTCTTT. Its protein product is CASSYSPLGANTEAFF.

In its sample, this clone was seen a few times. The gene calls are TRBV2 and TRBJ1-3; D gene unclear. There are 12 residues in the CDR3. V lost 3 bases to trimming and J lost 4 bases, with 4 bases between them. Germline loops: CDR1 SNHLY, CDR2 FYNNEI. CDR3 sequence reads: CASSETGNTIYF. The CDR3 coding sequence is TGTGCCAGCAGTGAGACCGGAAACACCATATATTTT.

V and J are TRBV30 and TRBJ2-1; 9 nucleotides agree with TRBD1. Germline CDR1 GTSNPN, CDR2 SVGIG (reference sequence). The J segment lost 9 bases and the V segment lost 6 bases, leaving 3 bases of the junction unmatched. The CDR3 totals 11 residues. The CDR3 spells CACRQGVEQFF. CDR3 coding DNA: TGTGCCTGTAGACAGGGGGTTGAGCAGTTCTTC.

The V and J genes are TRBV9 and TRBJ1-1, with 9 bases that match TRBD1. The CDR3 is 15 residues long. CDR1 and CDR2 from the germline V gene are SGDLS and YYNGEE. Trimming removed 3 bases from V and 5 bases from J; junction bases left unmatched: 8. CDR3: CASSAADRGDTEAFF. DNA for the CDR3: TGTGCCAGCAGCGCCGCGGACAGGGGAGATACTGAAGCTTTCTTT.

CDR3 protein: CASRTPGSTQHF. DNA of the CDR3: TGTGCCAGCAGAACCCCAGGGTCGACACAGCATTTT. V is TRBV6-1 and J is TRBJ1-5, with D possibly matching TRBD1 (5 bases). Deletions cut 6 bases from V and 13 bases from J, with 16 bases between. CDR1 and CDR2 from the germline V gene are MNHNS and SASEGT. The CDR3 covers 12 residues.

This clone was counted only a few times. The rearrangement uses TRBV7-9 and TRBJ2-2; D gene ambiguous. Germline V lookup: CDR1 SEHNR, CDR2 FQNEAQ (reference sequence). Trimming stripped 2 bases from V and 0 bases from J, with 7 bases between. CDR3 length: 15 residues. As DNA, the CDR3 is TGTGCCAGCAGCTTATTGCTCGCGAACACCGGGGAGCTGTTTTTT. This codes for CASSLLLANTGELFF.

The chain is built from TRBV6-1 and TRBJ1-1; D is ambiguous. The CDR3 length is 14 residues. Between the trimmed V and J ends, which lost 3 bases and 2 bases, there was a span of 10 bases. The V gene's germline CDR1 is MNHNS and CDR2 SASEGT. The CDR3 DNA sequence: TGTGCCAGCAGTGAGTTACGGAAAAACACTGAAGCTTTCTTT. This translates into CASSELRKNTEAFF.

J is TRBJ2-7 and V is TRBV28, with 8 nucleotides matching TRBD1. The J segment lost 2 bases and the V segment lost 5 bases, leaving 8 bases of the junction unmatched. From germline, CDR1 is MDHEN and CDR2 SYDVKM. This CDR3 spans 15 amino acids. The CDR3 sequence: CASSARGLPPYEQYF. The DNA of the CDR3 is TGTGCCAGCAGTGCCAGGGGGCTCCCCCCCTACGAGCAGTACTTC.

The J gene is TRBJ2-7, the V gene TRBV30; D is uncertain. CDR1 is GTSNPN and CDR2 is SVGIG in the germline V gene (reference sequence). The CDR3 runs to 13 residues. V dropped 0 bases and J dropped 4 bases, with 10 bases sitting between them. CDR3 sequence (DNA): TGTGCCTGGAGTGTATTGGCAGCTTACGAGCAGTACTTC. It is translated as CAWSVLAAYEQYF.

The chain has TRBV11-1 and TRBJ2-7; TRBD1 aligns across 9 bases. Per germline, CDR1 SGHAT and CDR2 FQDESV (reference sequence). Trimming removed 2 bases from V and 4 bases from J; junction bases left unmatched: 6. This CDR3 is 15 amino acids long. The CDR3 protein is CASSLPRDRVYEQYF. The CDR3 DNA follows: TGTGCCAGCAGCTTACCCCGGGACAGGGTTTACGAGCAGTACTTC.

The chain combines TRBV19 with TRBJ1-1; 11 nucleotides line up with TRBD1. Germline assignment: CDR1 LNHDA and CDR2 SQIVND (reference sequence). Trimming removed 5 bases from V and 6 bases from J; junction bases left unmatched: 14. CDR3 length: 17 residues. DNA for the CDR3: TGTGCCAGTAGTCCCTCGTCGGACAGGGGGCTTTACGCTGAAGCTTTCTTT. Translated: CASSPSSDRGLYAEAFF.

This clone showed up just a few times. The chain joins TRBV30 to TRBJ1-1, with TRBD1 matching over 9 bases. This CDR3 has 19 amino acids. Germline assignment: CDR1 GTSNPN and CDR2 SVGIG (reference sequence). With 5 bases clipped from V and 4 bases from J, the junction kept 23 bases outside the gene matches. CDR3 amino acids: CAWFRASLVRDRVSTEAFF. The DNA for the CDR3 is TGTGCCTGGTTTCGCGCGAGCCTGGTCCGGGACAGGGTATCCACTGAAGCTTTCTTT.

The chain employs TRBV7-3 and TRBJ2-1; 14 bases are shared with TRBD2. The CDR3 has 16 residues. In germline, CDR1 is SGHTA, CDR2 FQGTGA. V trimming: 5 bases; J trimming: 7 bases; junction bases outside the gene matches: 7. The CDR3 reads CASSPDGTSGGNEQFF. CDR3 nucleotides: TGTGCCAGCAGCCCAGATGGGACTAGCGGGGGTAATGAGCAGTTCTTC.

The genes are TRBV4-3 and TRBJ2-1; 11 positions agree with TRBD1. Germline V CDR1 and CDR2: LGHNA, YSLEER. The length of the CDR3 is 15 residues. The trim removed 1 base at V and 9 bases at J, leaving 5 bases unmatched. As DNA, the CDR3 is TGCGCCAGCAGCCAAGGGGACAGGGGGTTTGGTGAGCAGTTCTTC. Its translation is CASSQGDRGFGEQFF.

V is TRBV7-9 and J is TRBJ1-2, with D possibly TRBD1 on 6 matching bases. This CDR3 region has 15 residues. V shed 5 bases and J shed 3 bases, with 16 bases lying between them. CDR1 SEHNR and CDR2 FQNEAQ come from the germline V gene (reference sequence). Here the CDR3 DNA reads TGTGCCAGCAGCCAAGGGGAAACAGGGTACTATGGCTACACCTTC. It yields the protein CASSQGETGYYGYTF. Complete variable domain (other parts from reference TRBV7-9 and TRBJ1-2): DTGVSQNPRHKITKRGQNVTFRCDPISEHNRLYWYRQTLGQGPEFLTYFQNEAQLEKSRLLSDRFSAERPKGSFSTLEIQRTEQGDSAMYLCASSQGETGYYGYTFGSGTRLTVV.

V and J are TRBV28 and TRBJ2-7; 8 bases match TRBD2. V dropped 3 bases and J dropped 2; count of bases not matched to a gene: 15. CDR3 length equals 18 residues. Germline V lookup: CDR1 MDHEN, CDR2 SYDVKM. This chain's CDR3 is CASSFLGGISGVTYEQYF. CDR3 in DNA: TGTGCCAGCAGTTTCCTGGGGGGGATTAGCGGGGTTACCTACGAGCAGTACTTC.

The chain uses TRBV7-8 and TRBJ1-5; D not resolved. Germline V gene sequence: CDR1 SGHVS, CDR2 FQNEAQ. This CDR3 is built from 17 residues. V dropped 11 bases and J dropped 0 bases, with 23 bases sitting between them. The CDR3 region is CARRREMGFYSNQPQHF. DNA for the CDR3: TGTGCCCGCCGAAGGGAGATGGGGTTTTATAGCAATCAGCCCCAGCATTTT.

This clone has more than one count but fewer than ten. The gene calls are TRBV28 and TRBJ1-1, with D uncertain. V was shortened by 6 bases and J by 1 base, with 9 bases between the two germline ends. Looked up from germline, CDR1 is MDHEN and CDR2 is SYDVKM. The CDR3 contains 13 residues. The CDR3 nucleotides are TGTGCCAGCAGAGCCCCGGAGAACACTGAAGCTTTCTTT. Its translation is CASRAPENTEAFF.